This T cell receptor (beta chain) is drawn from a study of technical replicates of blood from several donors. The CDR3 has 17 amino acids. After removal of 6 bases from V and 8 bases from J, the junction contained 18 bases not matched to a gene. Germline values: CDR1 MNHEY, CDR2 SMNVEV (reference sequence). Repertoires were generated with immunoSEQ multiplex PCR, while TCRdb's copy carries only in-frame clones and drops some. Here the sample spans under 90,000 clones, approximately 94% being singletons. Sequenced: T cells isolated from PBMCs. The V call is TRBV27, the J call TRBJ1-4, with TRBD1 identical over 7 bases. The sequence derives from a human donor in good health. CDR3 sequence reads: CASRRGTVSETGEKLFF. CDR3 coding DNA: TGTGCCAGCAGGCGAGGGACAGTCTCAGAAACAGGGGAAAAACTGTTTTTT.